The 5 T cell receptor beta chains reported below all come from one sample, sequenced in a study of cytomegalovirus exposure and HLA in healthy donors. 13 Jbeta primers and 60 Vbeta primers were used for the PCR. Data came from immunoSEQ multiplex PCR; TCRdb stores just in-frame clones and leaves some out. The sample shows more than 110,000 clones, approximately 70% of them seen only once. Input material: PBMCs. These receptors originate from a woman aged 55-69 years in good health and CMV-seropositive.

The V gene is TRBV4-1, the J gene TRBJ2-1, with 14 positions matching TRBD2. The ends lost 1 base at V and 7 bases at J; junction bases unmatched: 3. CDR3 length equals 16 residues. Germline CDR1 and CDR2: MGHRA and YSYEKL. CDR3 sequence reads: CASSQVGTSGSNEQFF. CDR3 bases: TGCGCCAGCAGCCAAGTCGGGACTAGCGGGAGTAATGAGCAGTTCTTC.

For the CDR3, the DNA is TGTGCCAGCAGCAGGGGACTAGCGGGACGGCAAGAGACCCAGTACTTC. Translation: CASSRGLAGRQETQYF. The J gene is TRBJ2-5, the V gene TRBV14, with TRBD2 identical over 13 bases. This CDR3 contains 16 residues. Germline V gene lookup returns CDR1 SGHDN and CDR2 FVKESK. J lost 2 bases, V lost 5 bases, and 5 bases had no gene match.

This sequence joins TRBV5-1 and TRBJ1-2; unclear D gene. Trimming removed 9 bases from V and 4 bases from J, with 28 bases in between. This CDR3 has 17 amino acids. The V gene's germline CDR1 is SGHRS and CDR2 YFSETQ. The CDR3 bases are TGCGCCAAAGATAATCAGGTATACTCCCGCCAAATCTATGGCTACACCTTC. Translation gives CAKDNQVYSRQIYGYTF.

As for this clone: The junction and the germline gene differ at one end; a read error may be behind it. V gene TRBV7-9 combines with J gene TRBJ2-3; D is ambiguous. Germline-derived CDR1 and CDR2 are SEHNR and FQNEAQ (reference sequence). This CDR3 spans 18 amino acids. The CDR3 nucleotides read TGTGCCAGCGGCTTCCTACGAGGCGACCTAACGGCCCCAGATACGCAGTATTTT. This codes for CASGFLRGDLTAPDTQYF.

This sequence joins TRBV2 and TRBJ1-2; D possibly corresponds to TRBD1 (6 bases). This CDR3 is 15 amino acids long. The germline V gene encodes CDR1 SNHLY and CDR2 FYNNEI. V lost 2 bases to trimming and J lost 7 bases, with 17 bases between them. CDR3 amino acids: CASSEIPRGRSGYTF. CDR3 nucleotides: TGTGCCAGCAGTGAAATCCCCAGGGGAAGAAGTGGCTACACCTTC.